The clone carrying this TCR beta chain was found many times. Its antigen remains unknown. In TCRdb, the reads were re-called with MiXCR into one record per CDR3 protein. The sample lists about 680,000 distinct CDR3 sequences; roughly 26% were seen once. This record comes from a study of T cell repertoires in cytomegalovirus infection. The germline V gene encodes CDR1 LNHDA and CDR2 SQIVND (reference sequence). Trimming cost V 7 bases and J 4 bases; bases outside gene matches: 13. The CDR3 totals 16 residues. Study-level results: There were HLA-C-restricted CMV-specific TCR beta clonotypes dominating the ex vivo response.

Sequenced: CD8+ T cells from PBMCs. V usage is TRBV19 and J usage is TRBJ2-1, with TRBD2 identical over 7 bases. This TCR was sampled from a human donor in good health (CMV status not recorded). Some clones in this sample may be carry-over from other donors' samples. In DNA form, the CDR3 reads TGTGCCAGTACCCTGGGAGGGCCATATTCTTACAATGAGCAGTTCTTC. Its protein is CASTLGGPYSYNEQFF.